This TCR beta chain was captured in a study of shared T cell receptors in the human thymus. With 3 bases clipped from V and 3 bases from J, the junction kept 11 bases outside the gene matches. This CDR3 has 18 amino acids. CDR1 is MDHEN and CDR2 is SYDVKM in the germline V gene. The protocol was immunoSEQ multiplex PCR, while the TCRdb copy is restricted to in-frame clones and leaves out a portion. The sample consists of more than 300,000 clones, 85% to 95% of them appearing once. The specimen sequenced was thymocytes. This clonotype was obtained from a human donor. The rearrangement links TRBV28 to TRBJ2-7, with 13 bases identical to TRBD2. CDR3 bases: TGTGCCAGCAGTTTCCAAGACGGACTAGCGGGAGTGCACTACGAGCAGTACTTC. Translated: CASSFQDGLAGVHYEQYF.